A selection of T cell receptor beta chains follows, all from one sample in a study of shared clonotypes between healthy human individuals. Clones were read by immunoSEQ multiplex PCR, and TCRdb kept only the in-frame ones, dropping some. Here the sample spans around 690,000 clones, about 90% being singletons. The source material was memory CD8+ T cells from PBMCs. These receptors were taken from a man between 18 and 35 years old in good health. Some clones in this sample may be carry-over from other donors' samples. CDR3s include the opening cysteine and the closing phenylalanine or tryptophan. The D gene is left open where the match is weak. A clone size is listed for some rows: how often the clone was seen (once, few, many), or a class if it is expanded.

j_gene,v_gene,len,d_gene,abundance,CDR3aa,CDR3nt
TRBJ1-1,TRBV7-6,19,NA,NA,CASSPRGAGNPLSHTEAFF,TGTGCCAGCAGCCCAAGGGGTGCCGGGAACCCCTTATCTCACACTGAAGCTTTCTTT
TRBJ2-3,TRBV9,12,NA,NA,CASAASTDTQYF,TGTGCCAGCGCCGCTAGCACAGATACGCAGTATTTT
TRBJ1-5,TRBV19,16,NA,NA,CASSITPFGGNQPQHF,TGTGCCAGTAGTATAACCCCCTTCGGGGGGAATCAGCCCCAGCATTTT
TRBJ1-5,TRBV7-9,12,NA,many,CASSLGNQPQHF,TGTGCCAGCAGCTTAGGCAATCAGCCCCAGCATTTT
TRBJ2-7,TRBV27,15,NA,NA,CASSPSGQLIYEQYF,TGTGCCAGCAGCCCTTCCGGACAGCTCATTTACGAGCAGTACTTC
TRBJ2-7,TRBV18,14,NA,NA,CASSPTSGAYEQYF,TGTGCCAGCTCACCAACATCGGGAGCTTACGAGCAGTACTTC
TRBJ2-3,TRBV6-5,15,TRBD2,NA,CASRSHAGATDTQYF,TGTGCCAGCAGGTCCCATGCGGGAGCGACAGATACGCAGTATTTT
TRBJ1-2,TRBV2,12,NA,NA,CASGRSFYGYTF,TGTGCCAGCGGCAGAAGTTTCTATGGCTACACCTTC
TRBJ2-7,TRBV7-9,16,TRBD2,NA,CASSPNSGRETYEQYF,TGTGCCAGCAGCCCCAATAGCGGGAGGGAAACCTACGAGCAGTACTTC
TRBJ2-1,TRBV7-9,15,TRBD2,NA,CASSPRRLAANEQFF,TGTGCCAGCAGCCCACGAAGGCTAGCGGCCAATGAGCAGTTCTTC
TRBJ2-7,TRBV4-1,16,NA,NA,CASSQDRTYSSYEQYF,TGCGCCAGCAGCCAAGACAGGACTTATAGCTCCTACGAGCAGTACTTC
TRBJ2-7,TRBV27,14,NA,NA,CASSGGPSSYEQYF,TGTGCCAGCAGCGGGGGACCGAGCTCCTACGAGCAGTACTTC
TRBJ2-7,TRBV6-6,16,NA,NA,CASSYFTGPLRYEQYF,TGTGCCAGCAGTTACTTTACAGGACCCCTCCGGTACGAGCAGTACTTC
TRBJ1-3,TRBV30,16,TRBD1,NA,CAWSDDRDHSGNTIYF,TGTGCCTGGAGCGACGACAGGGACCATTCTGGAAACACCATATATTTT
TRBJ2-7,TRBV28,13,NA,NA,CASSWGTAYEQYF,TGTGCCAGCAGTTGGGGGACCGCCTACGAGCAGTACTTC
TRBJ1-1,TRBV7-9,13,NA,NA,CASSFRGLPEAFF,TGTGCCAGCAGCTTTCGGGGTCTCCCCGAAGCTTTCTTT
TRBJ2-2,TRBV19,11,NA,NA,CASTAYGELFF,TGTGCCAGTACGGCGTACGGGGAGCTGTTTTTT
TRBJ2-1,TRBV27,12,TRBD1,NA,CAVNRGPNEQFF,TGTGCCGTAAACAGGGGTCCCAATGAGCAGTTCTTC
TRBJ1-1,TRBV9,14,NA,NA,CASSVVSVNTEAFF,TGTGCCAGCAGCGTAGTGTCTGTGAACACTGAAGCTTTCTTT
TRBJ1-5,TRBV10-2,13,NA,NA,CASSGQGNQPQHF,TGCGCCAGCAGTGGACAAGGAAATCAGCCCCAGCATTTT
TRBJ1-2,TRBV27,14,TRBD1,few,CASSPRTGSDGYTF,TGTGCCAGCAGTCCACGGACAGGGAGCGATGGCTACACCTTC
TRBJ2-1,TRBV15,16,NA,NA,CATSRSGTPARNEQFF,TGTGCCACCAGCAGGTCCGGGACTCCCGCACGGAATGAGCAGTTCTTC
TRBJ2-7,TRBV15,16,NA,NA,CATSRKGTETTHEQYF,TGTGCCACCAGCAGAAAGGGGACGGAGACTACCCACGAGCAGTACTTC
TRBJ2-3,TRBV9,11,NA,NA,CASSFTDTQYF,TGTGCCAGCAGCTTTACAGATACGCAGTATTTT
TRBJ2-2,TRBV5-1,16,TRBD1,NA,CASRFPRDRNTGELFF,TGCGCCAGCAGATTCCCCCGGGACAGGAACACCGGGGAGCTGTTTTTT
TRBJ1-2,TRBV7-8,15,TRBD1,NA,CASSLAGQGVVGYTF,TGTGCCAGCAGCTTAGCGGGACAGGGTGTGGTTGGCTACACCTTC
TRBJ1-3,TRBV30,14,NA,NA,CAWSARFSGNTIYF,TGTGCCTGGAGTGCTCGATTTTCTGGAAACACCATATATTTT
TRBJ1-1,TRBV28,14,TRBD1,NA,CASSLRTGVTEAFF,TGTGCCAGCAGCCTCCGGACAGGGGTGACTGAAGCTTTCTTT
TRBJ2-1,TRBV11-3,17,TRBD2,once,CASRRRSNIAGGNEQFF,TGTGCCAGCAGGAGACGGTCTAACATAGCGGGAGGCAATGAGCAGTTCTTC
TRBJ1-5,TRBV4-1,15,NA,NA,CASSQDDGRHQPQHF,TGCGCCAGCAGCCAAGATGACGGCCGACATCAGCCCCAGCATTTT
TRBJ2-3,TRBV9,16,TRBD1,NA,CASSTGQGAGTDTQYF,TGTGCCAGCAGCACCGGACAGGGGGCGGGCACAGATACGCAGTATTTT
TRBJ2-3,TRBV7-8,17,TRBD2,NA,CASSYSLAGGRTDTQYF,TGTGCCAGCAGCTACAGCCTAGCGGGAGGGCGCACAGATACGCAGTATTTT
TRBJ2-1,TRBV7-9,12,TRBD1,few,CASSQDRVYWFF,TGTGCCAGCAGCCAAGACAGGGTGTATTGGTTCTTC
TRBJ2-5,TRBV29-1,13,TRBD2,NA,CSVSGEDQETQYF,TGCAGCGTTAGCGGGGAGGACCAAGAGACCCAGTACTTC
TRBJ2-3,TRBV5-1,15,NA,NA,CASSLVAGSTDTQYF,TGCGCCAGCAGCTTGGTCGCGGGAAGCACAGATACGCAGTATTTT
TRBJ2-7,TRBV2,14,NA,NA,CASSVSAGSYEQYF,TGTGCCAGCAGTGTATCGGCAGGCTCCTACGAGCAGTACTTC
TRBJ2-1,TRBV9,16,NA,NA,CASSVDRESSYNEQFF,TGTGCCAGCAGCGTAGATCGCGAGAGCTCCTACAATGAGCAGTTCTTC
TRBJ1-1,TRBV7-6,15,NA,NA,CASSPASQWNTEAFF,TGTGCCAGCAGCCCGGCGTCACAGTGGAACACTGAAGCTTTCTTT
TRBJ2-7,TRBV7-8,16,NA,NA,CASSLISRGLSWDQYF,TGTGCCAGCAGCTTAATCAGTCGGGGGCTTTCGTGGGATCAGTACTTC
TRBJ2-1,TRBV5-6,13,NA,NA,CASSGDVDFIGFF,TGTGCCAGCAGCGGGGACGTGGACTTTATCGGGTTCTTC
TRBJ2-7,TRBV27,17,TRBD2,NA,CASSLTSGRPSSYEQYF,TGTGCCAGCAGTTTAACTAGCGGGAGGCCAAGCTCCTACGAGCAGTACTTC
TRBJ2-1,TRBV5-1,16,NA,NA,CASSLAAQMWDNEQFF,TGCGCCAGCAGCTTGGCCGCTCAGATGTGGGACAATGAGCAGTTCTTC
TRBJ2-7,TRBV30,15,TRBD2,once,CAWSVQREGLYEQYF,TGTGCCTGGAGTGTACAGCGGGAGGGCCTCTACGAGCAGTACTTC
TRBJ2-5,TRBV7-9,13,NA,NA,CASSRGVIETQYF,TGTGCCAGCAGCCGAGGGGTGATAGAGACCCAGTACTTC
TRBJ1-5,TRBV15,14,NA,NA,CATSPGGVNQPQHF,TGTGCCACCAGCCCCGGGGGGGTCAATCAGCCCCAGCATTTT
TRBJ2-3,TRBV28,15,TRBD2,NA,CASSSGTSGTDTQYF,TGTGCCAGCAGTTCCGGGACTAGCGGCACAGATACGCAGTATTTT
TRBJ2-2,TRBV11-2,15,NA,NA,CASSSYRENTGELFF,TGTGCCAGCAGCTCGTACAGGGAAAACACCGGGGAGCTGTTTTTT